This T cell receptor beta chain was captured by sequencing in a study of vaccination effects on CD4 cells after COVID-19. Some clones are missing from TCRdb's copy, which holds only in-frame ones; the method was immunoSEQ multiplex PCR. Of about 22,000 clones in the sample, approximately 76% were seen once. ViraFEST used viral peptide pools to expand antigen-specific CD4+ T cells before sequencing. Investigators separated out CD4+ T cells once more than nine days of culture had passed. The person was diagnosed with PCR-confirmed SARS-CoV-2 infection between March and December 2020. Trimming removed 7 bases from V and 6 bases from J; junction bases left unmatched: 9. Germline values: CDR1 SEHNR, CDR2 FQNEAQ (reference sequence). CDR3 length: 13 residues. To note about this clone: Antigen specificity is unknown.

Specimen: CD4+ T cells from PBMCs cultured with SARS-CoV-2 spike peptides, collected before COVID-19 vaccination. This chain links TRBV7-9 with TRBJ2-7; 7 bases fit TRBD2. This TCR came from a human donor who had a prior SARS-CoV-2 infection. The CDR3 reads CASTVFGEGEQYF. In nucleotides, the CDR3 is TGTGCCAGCACCGTATTCGGGGAGGGCGAGCAGTACTTC.